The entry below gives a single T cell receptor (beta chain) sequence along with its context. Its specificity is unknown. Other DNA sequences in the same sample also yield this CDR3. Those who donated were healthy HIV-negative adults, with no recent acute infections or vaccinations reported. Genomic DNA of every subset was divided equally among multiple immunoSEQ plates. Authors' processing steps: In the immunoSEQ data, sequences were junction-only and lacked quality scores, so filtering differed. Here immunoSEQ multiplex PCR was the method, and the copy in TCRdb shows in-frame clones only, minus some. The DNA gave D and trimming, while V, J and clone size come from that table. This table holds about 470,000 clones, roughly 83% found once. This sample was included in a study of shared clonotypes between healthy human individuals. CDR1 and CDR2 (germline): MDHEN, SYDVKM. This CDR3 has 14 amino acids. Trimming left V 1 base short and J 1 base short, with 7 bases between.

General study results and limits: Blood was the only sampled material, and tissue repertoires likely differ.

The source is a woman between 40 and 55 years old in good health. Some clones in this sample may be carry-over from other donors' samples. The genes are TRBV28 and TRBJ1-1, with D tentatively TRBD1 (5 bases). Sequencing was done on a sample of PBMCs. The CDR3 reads CASSLLTGNTEAFF. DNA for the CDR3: TGTGCCAGCAGTTTATTAACAGGGAACACTGAAGCTTTCTTT.